This T cell receptor beta chain was obtained from a study of T cells after yellow fever vaccination. Study-level findings and limits: The booster response re-showed most primary clones: about 96% CD4, 88% CD8.

Note on this clonotype: Its matching antigen is unknown.

The V and J ends lost 4 bases and 5 bases, in that order; junction bases with no gene match: 0. The CDR3 sequence is 12 residues long. Making TCR cDNA involved 5'RACE template switching, which added UMIs and a universal primer site. Each CDR3 protein gets one entry after TCRdb re-called the 5' RACE reads with MiXCR. The sample yields under 95,000 distinct CDR3 sequences, around 7.8% seen once. V and J are TRBV12-3 or TRBV12-4 and TRBJ2-3, with TRBD1 matching over 7 bases. The TCR comes from a man between 18 and 35 years old who received the YFV17D yellow fever vaccine. This specimen consisted of CD8+ T cells sorted from PBMCs, obtained approximately 11 days after the first yellow fever vaccination. In nucleotides, the CDR3 is TGTGCCAGCAGTTCAGGGGGAGATACGCAGTATTTT. Its protein is CASSSGGDTQYF.